The 18 T cell receptor beta chains presented below share a single source sample, sequenced in a study of shared clonotypes between healthy human individuals. Sequencing used immunoSEQ multiplex PCR; TCRdb keeps in-frame clones, though not all of them. The data hold 1 million to 1.2 million clones, with approximately 77% observed a single time. The sequenced sample was memory CD4+ T cells from PBMCs. The sample's subset: CD45RA-negative fraction. Source of these receptors: a man between 18 and 35 years old in good health. Some clones in this sample may be carry-over from other donors' samples.

V and J are TRBV7-2 and TRBJ2-1; a weak D match, TRBD2 (6 bases). Germline V CDR1 and CDR2: SGHTA, FQGNSA. V dropped 5 bases and J dropped 3 bases, with 11 bases sitting between them. This CDR3 has 14 residues. The CDR3 protein is CASSLMGGYNEQFF. The CDR3 DNA follows: TGTGCCAGCAGCCTAATGGGGGGCTACAATGAGCAGTTCTTC.

This clone has just a few counts. The sample holds other DNA sequences that translate to the same CDR3. V and J are TRBV6-4 and TRBJ1-1, with D unclear. The V end was cut by 6 bases, the J end by 1 base, with 9 bases between. Germline V gene lookup returns CDR1 MRHNA and CDR2 SNTAGT. The CDR3 sequence is 13 residues long. This CDR3 reads CASSLTRNTEAFF. The CDR3 DNA is TGTGCCAGCAGCTTAACGAGGAACACTGAAGCTTTCTTT.

The chain carries TRBV5-1 and TRBJ2-7; D not resolved. In germline, CDR1 is SGHRS, CDR2 YFSETQ. The CDR3 spans 14 residues. Trimming pared 0 bases from V and 0 bases from J, leaving 7 bases between. In DNA form, the CDR3 reads TGCGCCAGCAGCTTGGGCCATAGCTCCTACGAGCAGTACTTC. It specifies CASSLGHSSYEQYF.

V is TRBV2 and J is TRBJ1-2, with D uncertain. V was shortened by 8 bases and J by 8 bases, with 18 bases between the two germline ends. The germline gives CDR1 SNHLY, CDR2 FYNNEI. There are 13 residues in the CDR3. As DNA, the CDR3 is TGTGCCAGCTCAATGGTATTTGACCTCGGCTACACCTTC. The encoded protein is CASSMVFDLGYTF.

V is TRBV27 and J is TRBJ2-2; 7 nucleotides agree with TRBD2. This CDR3 region has 15 residues. From germline, CDR1 is MNHEY and CDR2 SMNVEV (reference sequence). Trimming at V came to 6 bases and at J to 6 bases, leaving 10 bases not matched to a gene. CDR3 DNA: TGTGCCAGCAGGAGGCGGGAGAGCTTCCCCGGGGAGCTGTTTTTT. This gives the protein CASRRRESFPGELFF.

With regard to this clone: This sample also contains other DNA sequences that code for the same CDR3. This chain connects TRBV19 to TRBJ2-7; tentative D call: TRBD2 (6 bases). Trimming took off 6 bases at V and 1 base at J, with 10 bases between the two ends. There are 13 residues in the CDR3. Looked up from germline, CDR1 is LNHDA and CDR2 is SQIVND (reference sequence). Here the CDR3 reads CASSLRGSYEQYF. The CDR3 DNA reads TGTGCCAGTAGCCTCCGGGGGTCCTACGAGCAGTACTTC. Full variable domain (remainder filled in from reference TRBV19 and TRBJ2-7): DGGITQSPKYLFRKEGQNVTLSCEQNLNHDAMYWYRQDPGQGLRLIYYSQIVNDFQKGDIAEGYSVSREKKESFPLTVTSAQKNPTAFYLCASSLRGSYEQYFGPGTRLTVT.

The table lists this clone with many counts. This rearrangement joins TRBV4-1 to TRBJ2-3; a possible D gene is TRBD2 (6 bases). The CDR3 spans 16 residues. Between the trimmed V and J ends, which lost 0 bases and 4 bases, there was a span of 14 bases. Germline V gene sequence: CDR1 MGHRA, CDR2 YSYEKL. This chain's CDR3 is CASSQEGGGRADTQYF. The CDR3 DNA reads as TGCGCCAGCAGCCAAGAGGGGGGAGGTAGGGCAGATACGCAGTATTTT.

The chain uses TRBV7-9 and TRBJ2-1; D remains ambiguous. Trimming pared 5 bases from V and 7 bases from J, leaving 21 bases between. Germline CDR1 is SEHNR and CDR2 is FQNEAQ (reference sequence). The CDR3 runs to 16 residues. In DNA form, the CDR3 reads TGTGCCAGCAGCCAACGAATAGGGCTAGAGTCGAATGAGCAGTTCTTC. This codes for CASSQRIGLESNEQFF.

This chain links TRBV7-3 with TRBJ2-1; no definite D call. From germline, CDR1 is SGHTA and CDR2 FQGTGA. The V gene lost 0 bases and the J gene lost 11 bases, with 14 bases spanning the gap. The CDR3 is made up of 14 amino acids. CDR3 protein: CASSLTLNSDQQFF. The CDR3 DNA reads TGTGCCAGCAGCTTAACACTGAACAGCGATCAGCAGTTCTTC.

V is TRBV10-3 and J is TRBJ1-1; D gene uncertain. The germline V gene encodes CDR1 ENHRY and CDR2 SYGVKD. Between the trimmed V and J ends, which lost 10 bases and 0 bases, there was a span of 12 bases. The CDR3 covers 13 residues. CDR3 sequence: CATRRDLNTEAFF. DNA for the CDR3: TGTGCCACCAGAAGGGATCTGAACACTGAAGCTTTCTTT.

This chain links TRBV12-5 with TRBJ2-1, with 7 bases that match TRBD2. Germline trimming cut 6 bases from V and 0 bases from J; bases unmatched to any gene: 5. The CDR3 is 15 amino acids. CDR1 and CDR2 (germline): LGHNT, FRNRAP. The CDR3 coding sequence is TGTGCTAGTGGCCTAGCGGACTTCTCCTACAATGAGCAGTTCTTC. This encodes CASGLADFSYNEQFF.

This rearrangement joins TRBV11-2 to TRBJ1-3; D unclear. Germline V gives CDR1 SGHAT, CDR2 FQNNGV. CDR3 length equals 14 residues. V lost 5 bases to trimming and J lost 7 bases, with 15 bases between them. CDR3 bases: TGTGCCAGCAGCACAAGGACGGCCGGCAACACCATATATTTT. Residues: CASSTRTAGNTIYF.

This clone was seen more than once but under ten times. The chain uses TRBV11-1 and TRBJ2-7; no firm D call. V was clipped by 3 bases and J by 6 bases, with 18 bases between them. The germline gives CDR1 SGHAT, CDR2 FQDESV (reference sequence). The CDR3 is 15 residues long. The CDR3 nucleotides read TGTGCCAGCAGCTTCGTGCTAGGGCGCCTCGGCGAGCAGTACTTC. Translation: CASSFVLGRLGEQYF.

This chain uses TRBV28 with TRBJ1-1, with unresolved D. Trimming shortened V by 6 bases and J by 1 base, and 15 bases separated the two germline ends. The CDR3 sequence is 15 residues long. Per germline, CDR1 MDHEN and CDR2 SYDVKM. The CDR3 sequence is CASSPTRAWNTEAFF. CDR3 nucleotide sequence: TGTGCCAGCAGCCCCACGAGGGCATGGAACACTGAAGCTTTCTTT.

The chain is built from TRBV4-1 and TRBJ2-2, with D possibly matching TRBD2 (6 bases). The germline V and J ends were trimmed by 1 base and 6 bases, with 18 bases remaining between them. The CDR3 extends over 17 amino acids. Germline V gives CDR1 MGHRA, CDR2 YSYEKL. CDR3 coding DNA: TGCGCCAGCAGCCAAGGGAGGGGTAACGCTTTCGCCGGGGAGCTGTTTTTT. It translates to CASSQGRGNAFAGELFF.

V gene TRBV7-9 combines with J gene TRBJ2-3; D is possibly TRBD2 (5 bases). Germline-derived CDR1 and CDR2 are SEHNR and FQNEAQ (reference sequence). The CDR3 has 15 amino acids. Trimming pared 5 bases from V and 2 bases from J, leaving 14 bases between. CDR3 in DNA: TGTGCCAGCAGCGCTGGACTCGCCTACACAGATACGCAGTATTTT. Residues: CASSAGLAYTDTQYF.

This clone was recorded only once. The V call is TRBV2, the J call TRBJ2-7, with TRBD1 matching 9 bases. Germline V lookup: CDR1 SNHLY, CDR2 FYNNEI. The ends lost 4 bases at V and 6 bases at J; junction bases unmatched: 4. The CDR3 spans 13 residues. CDR3 in DNA: TGTGCCAGCAGTGTGGACAGGGGAGTCGAGCAGTACTTC. It yields the protein CASSVDRGVEQYF.

V gene TRBV2 combines with J gene TRBJ1-2; 7 nucleotides line up with TRBD1. Germline V gene lookup returns CDR1 SNHLY and CDR2 FYNNEI. V gave up 8 bases and J gave up 2 bases; unmatched junction bases: 11. The CDR3 totals 15 residues. The DNA for the CDR3 is TGTGCCAGCGGCTTGGGCGGGACAGAGAACTATGGCTACACCTTC. Translated, it gives CASGLGGTENYGYTF.